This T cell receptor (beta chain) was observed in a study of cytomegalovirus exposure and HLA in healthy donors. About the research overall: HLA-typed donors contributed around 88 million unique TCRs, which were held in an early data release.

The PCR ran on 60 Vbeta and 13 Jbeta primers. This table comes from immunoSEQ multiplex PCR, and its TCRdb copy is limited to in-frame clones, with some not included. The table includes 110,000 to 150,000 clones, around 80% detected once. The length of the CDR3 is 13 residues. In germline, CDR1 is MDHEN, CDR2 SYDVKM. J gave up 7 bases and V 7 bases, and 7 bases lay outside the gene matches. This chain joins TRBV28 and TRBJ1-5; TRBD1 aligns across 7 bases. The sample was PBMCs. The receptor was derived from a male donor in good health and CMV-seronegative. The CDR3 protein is CASTLGQAQPQHF. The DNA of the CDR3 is TGTGCCAGCACCCTCGGACAGGCCCAGCCCCAGCATTTT.